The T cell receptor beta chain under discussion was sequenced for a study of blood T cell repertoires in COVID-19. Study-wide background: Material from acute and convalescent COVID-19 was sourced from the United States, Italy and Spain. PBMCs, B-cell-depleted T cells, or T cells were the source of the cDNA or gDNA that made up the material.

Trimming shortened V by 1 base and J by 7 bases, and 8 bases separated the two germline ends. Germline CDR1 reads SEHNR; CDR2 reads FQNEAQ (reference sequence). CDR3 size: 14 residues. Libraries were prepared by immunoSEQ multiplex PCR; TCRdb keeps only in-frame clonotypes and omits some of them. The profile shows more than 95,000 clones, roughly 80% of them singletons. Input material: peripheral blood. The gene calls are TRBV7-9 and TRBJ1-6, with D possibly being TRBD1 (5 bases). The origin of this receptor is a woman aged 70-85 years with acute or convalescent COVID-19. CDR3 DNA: TGTGCCAGCAGCTTAGTAAACAGGAATTCACCCCTCCACTTT. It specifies CASSLVNRNSPLHF.